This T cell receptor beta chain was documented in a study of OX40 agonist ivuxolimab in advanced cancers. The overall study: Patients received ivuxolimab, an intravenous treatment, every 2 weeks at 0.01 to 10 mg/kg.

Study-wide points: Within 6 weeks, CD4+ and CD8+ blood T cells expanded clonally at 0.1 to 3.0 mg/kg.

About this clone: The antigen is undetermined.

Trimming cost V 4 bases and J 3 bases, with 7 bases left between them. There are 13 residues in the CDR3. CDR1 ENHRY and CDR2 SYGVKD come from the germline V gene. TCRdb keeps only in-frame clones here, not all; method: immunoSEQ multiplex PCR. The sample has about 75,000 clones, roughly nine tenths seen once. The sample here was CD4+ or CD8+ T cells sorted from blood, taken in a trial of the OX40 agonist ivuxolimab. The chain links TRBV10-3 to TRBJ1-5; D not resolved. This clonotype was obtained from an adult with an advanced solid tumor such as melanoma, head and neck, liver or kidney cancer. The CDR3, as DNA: TGTGCCATCAGTGGTGAAGACAATCAGCCCCAGCATTTT. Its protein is CAISGEDNQPQHF.